This TCR beta chain was identified in a study of OX40 agonist ivuxolimab in advanced cancers. Germline CDR1 is SGDLS and CDR2 is YYNGEE. Trimming took 4 bases from V and 7 from J, leaving 11 bases between them. There are 12 residues in the CDR3. Here immunoSEQ multiplex PCR was the method, and the copy in TCRdb shows in-frame clones only, minus some. This table has almost 85,000 clones, about 86% appearing once. The V and J genes are TRBV9 and TRBJ1-1; D is uncertain. This specimen consisted of CD4+ or CD8+ T cells sorted from blood, obtained in a trial of the OX40 agonist ivuxolimab. The TCR comes from an adult with an advanced solid tumor such as melanoma, head and neck, liver or kidney cancer. CDR3 DNA sequence: TGTGCCAGCAGCCCCGTGGGAAGTGAAGCTTTCTTT. Its translation is CASSPVGSEAFF.